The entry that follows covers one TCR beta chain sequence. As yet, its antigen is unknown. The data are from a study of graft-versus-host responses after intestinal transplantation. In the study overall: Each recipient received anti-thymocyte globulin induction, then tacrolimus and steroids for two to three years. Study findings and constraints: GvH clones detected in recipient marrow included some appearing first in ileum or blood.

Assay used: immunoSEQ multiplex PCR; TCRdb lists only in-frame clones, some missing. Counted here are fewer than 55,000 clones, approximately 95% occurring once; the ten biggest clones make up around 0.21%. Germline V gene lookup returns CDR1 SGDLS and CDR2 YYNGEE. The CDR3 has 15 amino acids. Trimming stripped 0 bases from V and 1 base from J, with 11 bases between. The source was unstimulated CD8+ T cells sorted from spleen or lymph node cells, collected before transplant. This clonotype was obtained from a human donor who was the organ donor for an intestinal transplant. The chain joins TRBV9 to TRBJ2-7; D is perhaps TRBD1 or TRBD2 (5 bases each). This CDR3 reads CASSVGAGTSYEQYF. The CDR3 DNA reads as TGTGCCAGCAGCGTAGGGGCAGGGACGTCCTACGAGCAGTACTTC.